Given below is one T cell receptor beta chain in context. Its antigen is not identified. The sample is drawn from a study of post-analysis software for immune sequencing data. The wider study: The disease courses covered relapsing-remitting, secondary progressive and progressive-relapsing multiple sclerosis.

The germline gives CDR1 SGHDT, CDR2 YYEEEE. The germline V and J ends were trimmed by 3 bases and 8 bases, with 24 bases remaining between them. This CDR3 is built from 17 residues. Overall study findings and caveats: The F measure placed samples prepared in the same batch into strongly shared clusters. Among roughly five TRBV segments more frequent in patients than controls were TRBV5-6, TRBV5-1 and TRBV20-1. Controls' normalized Chao1 diversity significantly exceeded that of multiple sclerosis patients.

Unique molecular identifiers featured in each of the TCR beta cDNA libraries. Input populations of about 0.95 to 11 million T cells gave rise to about 480,000 cDNA molecules. MiXCR, run by TCRdb on the PCR reads, gives a single entry per CDR3 protein. The sample carries 700,000 to 900,000 distinct CDR3 sequences, just over 45% recorded once. The chain employs TRBV5-6 and TRBJ1-5, with TRBD1 as a possible D gene (5 bases). Input material: blood. The receptor's source is a girl between 5 and 17 years old with multiple sclerosis. CDR3 in amino acids: CASSSRGTVRTREPQHF. The CDR3 region has the DNA TGTGCCAGCAGCTCCCGGGGGACCGTGAGGACAAGAGAGCCCCAGCATTTT.